The source of this T cell receptor (beta chain) is a study of OX40 agonist ivuxolimab in advanced cancers. Data came from immunoSEQ multiplex PCR; TCRdb stores just in-frame clones and leaves some out. The top ten hold approximately 3.8% of the sample, which has around 66,000 clones, 85% seen once. This clone was seen only once. Germline CDR1 and CDR2: MNHNS and SASEGT. The CDR3 totals 14 residues. Trimming shortened V by 4 bases and J by 9 bases, and 13 bases separated the two germline ends. The chain has TRBV6-1 and TRBJ1-6; TRBD1 is a possible D gene (6 bases). Sequencing was performed on CD4+ or CD8+ T cells sorted from blood, taken in a trial of the OX40 agonist ivuxolimab. The TCR originated in an adult with an advanced solid tumor such as melanoma, head and neck, liver or kidney cancer. CDR3 protein: CASSVGTRSSPLHF. CDR3 nucleotide sequence: TGTGCCAGCAGTGTTGGGACAAGGTCTTCACCCCTCCACTTT.